The entry below gives a single T cell receptor (beta chain) sequence along with its context. Its specificity is unknown. The data were obtained in a study of PD-L1 blockade in urothelial cancer. Study as a whole: Atezolizumab therapy began for patients around 2014, dosed at 1,200 mg intravenously every 3 weeks. General observations from the study: In blood at 3 weeks, tumor-associated clones expanded more among patients with durable benefit.

The CDR3 has 15 residues. Germline lookup yields CDR1 LNHDA and CDR2 SQIVND (reference sequence). V was clipped by 9 bases and J by 2 bases, with 14 bases between them. Synthetic templates analogous to TCR were spiked into all PCRs individually. Clones were sequenced by immunoSEQ multiplex PCR, and TCRdb holds only the in-frame ones, with some missing. The sample contains 35,000 to 45,000 clones, approximately 77% of which appear only once. V is TRBV19 and J is TRBJ2-6; maybe TRBD2 (5 bases). This material consisted of PBMCs, taken around atezolizumab (anti-PD-L1) treatment. The clonotype comes from a man between 65 and 85 years old with urothelial cancer. CDR3 in DNA: TGTGCCAGCCGCCGAGCCGGGACTGGGGCCAACGTCCTGACTTTC. This gives the protein CASRRAGTGANVLTF. The full variable domain, completed using reference TRBV19 and TRBJ2-6, is DGGITQSPKYLFRKEGQNVTLSCEQNLNHDAMYWYRQDPGQGLRLIYYSQIVNDFQKGDIAEGYSVSREKKESFPLTVTSAQKNPTAFYLCASRRAGTGANVLTFGAGSRLTVL.